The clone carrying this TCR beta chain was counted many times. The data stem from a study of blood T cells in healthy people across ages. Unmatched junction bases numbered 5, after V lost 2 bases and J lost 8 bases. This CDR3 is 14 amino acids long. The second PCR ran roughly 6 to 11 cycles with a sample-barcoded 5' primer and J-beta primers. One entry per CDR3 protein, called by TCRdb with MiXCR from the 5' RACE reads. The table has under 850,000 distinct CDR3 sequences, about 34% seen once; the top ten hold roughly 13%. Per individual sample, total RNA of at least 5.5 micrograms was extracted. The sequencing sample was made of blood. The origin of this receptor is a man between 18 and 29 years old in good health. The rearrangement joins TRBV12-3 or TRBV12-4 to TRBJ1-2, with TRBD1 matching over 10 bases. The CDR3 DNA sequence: TGTGCCAGCAGTTTAAGACAGGGGGCAAGAGGCTACACCTTC. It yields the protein CASSLRQGARGYTF.